Sequencing of this T cell receptor (beta chain) was carried out in a study of T-cell memory formation after mild COVID-19. Study results and limitations: The appearance of some responding clones in pre-infection memory suggested that cross-reactive memory joined. Clones that shrank (day 15 to 85) were balanced CD4/CD8, whereas later expanders leaned CD4+.

As for this clonotype: Antigen unknown.

It was 5'RACE with constant-segment primers that produced the TCR alpha and TCR beta cDNA libraries, which carried sample barcodes and UMIs. TCRdb used MiXCR to reprocess the 5' RACE reads, holding one entry per CDR3 protein. The sample contains 180,000 or so distinct CDR3 sequences, approximately 16% of which appear only once. J was trimmed by 2 bases and V by 3 bases; bases with no gene match: 7. Germline loops: CDR1 KGHSH, CDR2 LQKENI. The CDR3 is 15 amino acids. Sequencing was carried out using PBMCs or a T cell subset sorted from them (not recorded which). The chain carries TRBV18 and TRBJ2-7; TRBD1 aligns across 7 bases. The receptor's source is an adult woman who had mild COVID-19 (a few samples of this study predate the infection). Cell type and time point are not known. The CDR3 loop reads CASSPEQGFAYEQYF. The CDR3 nucleotides read TGTGCCAGCTCACCCGAACAGGGGTTTGCCTACGAGCAGTACTTC.